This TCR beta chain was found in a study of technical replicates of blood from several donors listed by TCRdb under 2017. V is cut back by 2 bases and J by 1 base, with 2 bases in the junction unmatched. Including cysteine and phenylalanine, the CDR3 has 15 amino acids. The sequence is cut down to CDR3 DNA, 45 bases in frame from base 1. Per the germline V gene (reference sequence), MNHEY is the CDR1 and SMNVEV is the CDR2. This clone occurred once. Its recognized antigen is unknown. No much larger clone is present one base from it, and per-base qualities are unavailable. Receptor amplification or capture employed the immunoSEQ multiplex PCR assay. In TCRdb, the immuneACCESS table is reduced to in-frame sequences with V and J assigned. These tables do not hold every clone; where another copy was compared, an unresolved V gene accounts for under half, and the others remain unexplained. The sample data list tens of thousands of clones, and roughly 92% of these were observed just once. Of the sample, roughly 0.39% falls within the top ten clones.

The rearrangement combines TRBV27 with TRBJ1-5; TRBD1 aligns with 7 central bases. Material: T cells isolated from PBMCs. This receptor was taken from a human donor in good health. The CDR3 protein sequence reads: CASSLKTGSNQPQHF. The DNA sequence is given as TGTGCCAGCAGTTTAAAGACAGGGAGCAATCAGCCCCAGCATTTT.